This T cell receptor (beta chain) emerged from a study of CD8 T cells in Susac syndrome. CDR3 length: 15 residues. Germline V gene lookup returns CDR1 MNHEY and CDR2 SMNVEV (reference sequence). V was pared by 5 bases and J by 0 bases, with 14 bases between. An amount of RNA that ranged from roughly 0.45 to 1 ug was reverse transcribed with random hexamers. MiXCR, run by TCRdb on the immunoSEQ multiplex PCR reads, gives a single entry per CDR3 protein. The sample holds some 130,000 distinct CDR3 sequences, 90% to 95% seen once. This TCR was sampled from a human donor with multiple sclerosis. Sequenced sample: CD8+ T cells from PBMCs. The chain carries TRBV27 and TRBJ2-7; D may be TRBD1 (6 bases). For the CDR3, the DNA is TGTGCCAGCAGTCTCGGACAGTGGAGCTCCTACGAGCAGTACTTC. This sequence encodes CASSLGQWSSYEQYF.